Below are 3 T cell receptor beta chains sequenced from a single sample in a study of T cells in Graves' hyperthyroidism and ophthalmopathy. RNA transcripts served as the template for amplifying TCR beta CDR3 regions. The primer set for the first-round RT-PCR of the TCR CDR3 was HTBI. In TCRdb, the multiplex PCR reads were re-called with MiXCR into one record per CDR3 protein. The sample contains hundreds of thousands of distinct CDR3 sequences, approximately 15% of which appear only once. What was sequenced was blood. Receptors originate from a woman in her twenties or thirties with Graves' hyperthyroidism that later progressed to Graves' ophthalmopathy.

The gene calls are TRBV14 and TRBJ2-2; D unresolved. Per the germline V gene, CDR1 is SGHDN and CDR2 is FVKESK. The CDR3 is 13 amino acids. Trimming removed 4 bases from V and 6 bases from J, with 9 bases in between. Here the CDR3 DNA reads TGTGCCAGCAGCCCACCAGTCCCCGGGGAGCTGTTTTTT. Its protein is CASSPPVPGELFF.

This sequence joins TRBV14 and TRBJ2-3; 7 bases agree with TRBD1. The CDR3 runs to 15 residues. Germline V gene data show CDR1 as SGHDN and CDR2 as FVKESK. The J segment lost 1 base and the V segment lost 4 bases, leaving 5 bases of the junction unmatched. The CDR3 nucleotides are TGTGCCAGCAGCCCCAGGGGGTACGGCACAGATACGCAGTATTTT. It yields the protein CASSPRGYGTDTQYF.

In its sample, this clonotype was seen many times. The gene calls are TRBV7-9 and TRBJ1-6; TRBD1 is a possible D gene (5 bases). CDR1 is SEHNR and CDR2 is FQNEAQ in the germline V gene (reference sequence). Trimming shortened V by 1 base and J by 6 bases, and 10 bases separated the two germline ends. The CDR3 has 15 residues. The CDR3 region has the DNA TGTGCCAGCAGCTTAGGTTGGGGGGTTAATTCACCCCTCCACTTT. The encoded protein is CASSLGWGVNSPLHF.